What follows are 11 T cell receptor beta chains derived from one specimen sequenced in a study of blood T cell repertoires in COVID-19 (dated by TCRdb to between 2020 and 2021). Library preparation used the immunoSEQ multiplex PCR assay. Imported from immuneACCESS, the table was reduced by TCRdb to in-frame sequences with V and J called. These copies leave out some clones; in studies compared against another copy, an unresolved V gene accounts for under half, and the cause of the remainder is not known. This sample has about 52,000 clones in its table, and 75% to 90% of those were observed once. The ten largest clones take up roughly 15% of the sample. The sample consisted of peripheral blood. These receptors all stem from a human donor in a cohort sampled during active COVID-19.

The chain uses TRBV30 and TRBJ1-5, with unresolved D. The CDR3 spans 13 residues. Germline CDR1 is GTSNPN and CDR2 is SVGIG (reference sequence). V was clipped by 0 bases and J by 1 base, with 4 bases between them. The CDR3 sequence: CAWSVRSNQPQHF. The CDR3 bases are TGTGCCTGGAGTGTGCGGAGCAATCAGCCCCAGCATTTT.

The V call is TRBV12-5, the J call TRBJ2-7; D is possibly TRBD1 (6 bases). The CDR3 runs to 13 residues. V lost 4 bases and J lost 5, with 12 bases in between. CDR1 LGHNT and CDR2 FRNRAP come from the germline V gene. The CDR3 sequence is CASGSMTGDEQYF. CDR3 nucleotides: TGTGCTAGTGGTTCCATGACAGGTGACGAGCAGTACTTC. Filled out from reference TRBV12-5 and TRBJ2-7, the complete variable domain reads DARVTQTPRHKVTEMGQEVTMRCQPILGHNTVFWYRQTMMQGLELLAYFRNRAPLDDSGMPKDRFSAEMPDATLATLKIQPSEPRDSAVYFCASGSMTGDEQYFGPGTRLTVT.

The V gene is TRBV7-8, the J gene TRBJ2-5, with D maybe TRBD1 (6 bases). Trimming shortened V by 9 bases and J by 5 bases, and 22 bases separated the two germline ends. Germline assignment: CDR1 SGHVS and CDR2 FQNEAQ. This CDR3 is built from 15 residues. The CDR3 sequence: CASRNRENNVETQYF. The DNA for the CDR3 is TGTGCCAGTAGAAACAGGGAAAACAACGTGGAGACCCAGTACTTC.

The chain combines TRBV19 with TRBJ2-7; D may be TRBD1 (6 bases). The CDR3 runs to 13 residues. With 4 bases removed from V and 6 bases from J, the gap between germline ends came to 13 bases. Germline-derived CDR1 and CDR2 are LNHDA and SQIVND (reference sequence). This chain's CDR3 is CASSNSGTSEQYF. Here the CDR3 DNA reads TGTGCCAGTAGTAATTCCGGGACAAGCGAGCAGTACTTC.

To note about this clone: The germline gene is not matched at one end of the junction; a read error may be the cause. As DNA, the CDR3 is TGTGCCAGCGGCCAGGGCCATAGCAATCAGCCCCAGCATTTT. Amino acids: CASGQGHSNQPQHF. V gene TRBV3-1 (or the pseudogene TRBV3-2) combines with J gene TRBJ1-5; D might be TRBD1 (5 bases). This CDR3 is built from 14 residues. Germline CDR1 reads LGHDT; CDR2 reads YNNKEL (reference sequence).

V gene TRBV7-3 combines with J gene TRBJ2-3, with 9 bases aligning to TRBD1. CDR3 length: 17 amino acids. Germline V gene data show CDR1 as SGHTA and CDR2 as FQGTGA. V dropped 3 bases and J dropped 4; count of bases not matched to a gene: 11. Here the CDR3 reads CASSFTSSGQGSDTQYF. DNA of the CDR3: TGTGCCAGCAGCTTTACAAGCTCGGGACAGGGATCAGATACGCAGTATTTT.

The chain's CDR3 is CASSPDRVTYEQYF. The CDR3 DNA is TGTGCCAGCAGCCCCGACAGGGTAACCTACGAGCAGTACTTC. The chain links TRBV11-2 to TRBJ2-7; TRBD1 matches at 7 bases. The CDR3 spans 14 residues. Trimming took 5 bases from V and 2 from J; bases not matched to a gene: 6. Per the germline V gene, CDR1 is SGHAT and CDR2 is FQNNGV.

The chain links TRBV5-6 to TRBJ2-1; 7 bases align to TRBD2. From germline, CDR1 is SGHDT and CDR2 YYEEEE. The CDR3 sequence is 16 residues long. With V trimmed by 3 bases and J by 4 bases, 10 bases remained unmatched. The CDR3 region is CASSSVAGQPYNEQFF. CDR3 coding DNA: TGTGCCAGCAGCTCAGTAGCGGGTCAGCCATACAATGAGCAGTTCTTC.

V is TRBV30 and J is TRBJ1-6; TRBD1 matches 9 bases. From germline, CDR1 is GTSNPN and CDR2 SVGIG (reference sequence). The CDR3 consists of 13 residues. The V segment lost 7 bases and the J segment 10 bases; nucleotides outside the gene matches: 8. CDR3 in amino acids: CAYRDRVGSPLHF. The DNA for the CDR3 is TGTGCCTACCGGGACAGGGTCGGGTCACCCCTCCACTTT. The variable domain in full, completed from reference TRBV30 and TRBJ1-6, reads SQTIHQWPATLVQPVGSPLSLECTVEGTSNPNLYWYRQAAGRGLQLLFYSVGIGQISSEVPQNLSASRPQDRQFILSSKKLLLSDSGFYLCAYRDRVGSPLHFGNGTRLTVT.

The chain couples TRBV5-1 to TRBJ1-4; D is unresolved. The CDR3 consists of 15 residues. The V end lost 5 bases, the J end lost 4 bases, and 15 bases lay between the germline ends. Looked up from germline, CDR1 is SGHRS and CDR2 is YFSETQ. CDR3 loop: CASSRNKEDNEKLFF. The CDR3 coding sequence is TGCGCCAGCAGTCGTAACAAAGAAGATAATGAAAAACTGTTTTTT.

The rearrangement links TRBV6-5 to TRBJ1-5; D is perhaps TRBD1 (6 bases). The germline V gene encodes CDR1 MNHEY and CDR2 SVGAGI. Trimming shortened V by 7 bases and J by 4 bases, and 11 bases separated the two germline ends. CDR3 length: 13 amino acids. The CDR3 loop reads CASIRDTNQPQHF. The CDR3 nucleotides read TGTGCCAGCATCCGGGACACAAATCAGCCCCAGCATTTT.